This T cell receptor (beta chain) originates from a study of T cells after yellow fever vaccination. Notes on the study in general: Primary-vaccination clones mostly resurfaced post-booster (less than 98% CD4, around 88% CD8). The CD4 compartment and the CD8 compartment contained a small share of clonotypes in common.

TCRdb ran MiXCR on the 5' RACE reads and lists one entry per CDR3 protein. The sample contains 360,000 or so distinct CDR3 sequences, approximately 10% of which appear only once. Germline lookup yields CDR1 SGHVS and CDR2 FQNEAQ. The CDR3 loop spans 12 amino acids. V was cut by 4 bases and J by 7 bases, with 8 bases left in between. The sample holds a few counts of this clonotype. The antigen remains undetermined. Sequencing was performed on PBMCs, taken on the day of the first yellow fever vaccination. The chain carries TRBV7-8 and TRBJ2-1, with D hard to call. The origin of this receptor is a man between 18 and 35 years old who received the YFV17D yellow fever vaccine. The DNA of the CDR3 is TGTGCCAGCAGCTATACGTCTAATGAGCAGTTCTTC. Encoded protein: CASSYTSNEQFF. Supplemented by reference TRBV7-8 and TRBJ2-1, the full variable domain reads GAGVSQSPRYKVAKRGQDVALRCDPISGHVSLFWYQQALGQGPEFLTYFQNEAQLDKSGLPSDRFFAERPEGSVSTLKIQRTQQEDSAVYLCASSYTSNEQFFGPGTRLTVL.